Detailed here is one T cell receptor beta chain. This receptor's antigen is unknown. No qualities accompany the bases; no much larger clone lies one base away. Including cysteine and phenylalanine, the CDR3 has 15 amino acids. Of all the DNA, just the CDR3 is kept, 45 bases in frame from base 1. V loses 1 base of germline sequence and J loses 4 bases, and the interval between the two ends is 11 bases. Based on the germline V gene (reference sequence), the CDR1 and CDR2 sequences are LNHNV and YYDKDF. This sample was sequenced with an Illumina HiSeq 1500. TCRdb reran the public reads through fastp at Q25 and MiXCR, keeping productive beta chains. Here each entry gathers all rows of one CDR3 protein and keeps the most common genes and DNA. Here the sample has 250,000 to 350,000 distinct CDR3 sequences; 25% occur a single time. The top ten clonotypes cover around 14% of the sample. These data come from a study of T cell repertoires in cytomegalovirus infection (dated by TCRdb to the late 2010s). Regarding the research as a whole: Donor HLA type was relevant to the analysis, as public TCR beta signatures indicated carriage of CMV infection together with the matching HLA type.

Broader findings and caveats from the paper: The ex vivo response was dominated by HLA-C-restricted CMV-specific TCR beta clonotypes, and the single most frequent clonotype in two of eight donors was supplied by these HLA-C-restricted clonotypes. In both this cohort and an independent cohort of under 450 donors, the cumulative frequency of public TCR beta family members distinguished carriers of CMV infection plus the relevant HLA type.

Sample: PBMCs. The V gene is TRBV15 and the J gene is TRBJ1-5; TRBD1 is a weak D gene call, 5 bases matching. The TCR was taken from a human donor in good health (CMV status not recorded). Some clones in this sample may be carry-over from other donors' samples. CDR3 protein: CATSRGQFGNQPQHF. The nucleotide sequence is given as TGTGCCACCAGCAGAGGACAGTTCGGAAATCAGCCCCAGCATTTT.